Described below is a single TCR beta chain sequence and its context. What it binds is not known. Use of 60 Vbeta and 13 Jbeta primers characterized the PCR. TCRdb's copy holds only in-frame clones and misses some; the assay was immunoSEQ multiplex PCR. Of 140,000 to 150,000 clones listed, around 80% are singletons. The record originates from a study of cytomegalovirus exposure and HLA in healthy donors. Notes on the study in general: TCR beta sequences reportedly predicted most subjects' HLA-A and HLA-B alleles accurately. Later on, an analysis tied 15,000 to 20,000 TCR beta sequences to HLA alleles at 0.05 false discovery rate.

The CDR3 is 13 residues long. With V trimmed by 5 bases and J by 8 bases, 10 bases remained unmatched. Germline V CDR1 and CDR2: GTSNPN, SVGIG (reference sequence). The TCR originated in a woman in her twenties or thirties in good health and CMV-seronegative. The sequencing sample was made of PBMCs. The chain links TRBV30 to TRBJ1-2; 8 bases agree with TRBD1. The CDR3 here is CAWDGQGVKGYTF. In DNA form, the CDR3 reads TGTGCCTGGGACGGACAGGGCGTAAAGGGCTACACCTTC.